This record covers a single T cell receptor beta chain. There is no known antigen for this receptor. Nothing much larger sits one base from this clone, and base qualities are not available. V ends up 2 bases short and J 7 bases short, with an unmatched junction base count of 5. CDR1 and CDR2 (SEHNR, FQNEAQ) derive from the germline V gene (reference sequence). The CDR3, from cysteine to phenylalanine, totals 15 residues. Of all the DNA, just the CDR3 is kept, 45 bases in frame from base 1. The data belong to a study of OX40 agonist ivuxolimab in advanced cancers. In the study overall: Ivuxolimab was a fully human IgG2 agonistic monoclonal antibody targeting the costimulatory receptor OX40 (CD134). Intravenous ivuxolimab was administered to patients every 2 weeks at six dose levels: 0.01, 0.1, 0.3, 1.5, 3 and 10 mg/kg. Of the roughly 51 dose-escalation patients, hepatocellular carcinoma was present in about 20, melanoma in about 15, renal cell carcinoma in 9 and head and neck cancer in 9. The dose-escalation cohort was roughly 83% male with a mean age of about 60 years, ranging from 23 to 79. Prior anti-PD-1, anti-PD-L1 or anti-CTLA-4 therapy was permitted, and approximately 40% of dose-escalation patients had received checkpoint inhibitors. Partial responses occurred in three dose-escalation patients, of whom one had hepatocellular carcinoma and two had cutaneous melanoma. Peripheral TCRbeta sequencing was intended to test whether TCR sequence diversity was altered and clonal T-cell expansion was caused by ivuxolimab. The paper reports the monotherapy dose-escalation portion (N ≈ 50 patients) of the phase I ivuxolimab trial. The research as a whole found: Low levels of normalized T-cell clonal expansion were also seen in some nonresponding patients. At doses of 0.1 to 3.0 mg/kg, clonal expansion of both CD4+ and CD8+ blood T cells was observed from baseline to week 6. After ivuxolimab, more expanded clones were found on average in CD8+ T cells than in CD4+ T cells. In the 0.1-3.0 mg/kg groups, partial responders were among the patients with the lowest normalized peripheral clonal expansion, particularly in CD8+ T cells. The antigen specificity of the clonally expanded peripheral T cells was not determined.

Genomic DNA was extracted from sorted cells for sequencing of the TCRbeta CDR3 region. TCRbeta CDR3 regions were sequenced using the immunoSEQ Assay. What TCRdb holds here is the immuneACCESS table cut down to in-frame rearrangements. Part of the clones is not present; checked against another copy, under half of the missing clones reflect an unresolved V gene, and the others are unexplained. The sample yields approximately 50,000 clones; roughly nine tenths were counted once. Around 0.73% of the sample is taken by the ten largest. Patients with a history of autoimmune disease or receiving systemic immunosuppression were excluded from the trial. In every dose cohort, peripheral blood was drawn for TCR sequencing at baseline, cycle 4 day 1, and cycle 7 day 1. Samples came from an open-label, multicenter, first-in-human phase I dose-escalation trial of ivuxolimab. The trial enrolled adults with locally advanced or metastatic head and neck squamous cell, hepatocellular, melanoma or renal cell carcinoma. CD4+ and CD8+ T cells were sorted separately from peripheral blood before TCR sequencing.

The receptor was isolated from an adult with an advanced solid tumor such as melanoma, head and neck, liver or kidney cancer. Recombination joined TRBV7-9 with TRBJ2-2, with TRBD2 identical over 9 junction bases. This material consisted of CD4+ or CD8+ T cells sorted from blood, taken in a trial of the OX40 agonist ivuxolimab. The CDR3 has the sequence CASSLSLAGFGELFF. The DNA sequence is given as TGTGCCAGCAGCTTATCACTAGCGGGTTTCGGGGAGCTGTTTTTT.